These 25 T cell receptor beta chains were sequenced from one sample in a study of Ad26.COV2.S vaccination and SARS-CoV-2 variants. Stated treatment: about 20 received Ad26.COV2.S at low or high dose, single or two shots; about 5 received placebo; per-sample allocation not given. Vaccine and placebo recipients were sampled on day 63 after the first injection. Clones were sequenced by immunoSEQ multiplex PCR, and TCRdb holds only the in-frame ones, with some missing. The sample lists about 440,000 clones; about 90% were seen once. Sequencing was performed on peripheral blood, taken in a trial of Ad26.COV2.S vaccine versus placebo. The receptors originated from a person between 18 and 59 years old who received the Ad26.COV2.S COVID-19 vaccine or a placebo.

This chain links TRBV7-2 with TRBJ2-3; no firm D call. CDR3 length: 14 residues. Trimming cost V 4 bases and J 6 bases, with 14 bases left between them. The germline V gene has CDR1 SGHTA and CDR2 FQGNSA. In DNA, the CDR3 is TGTGCCAGCAGCTCCACCTTAACATGGGATACGCAGTATTTT. It encodes CASSSTLTWDTQYF.

CDR3 protein: CASRQGAGQPQHF. The CDR3 DNA reads as TGTGCCAGCAGACAGGGGGCTGGTCAGCCCCAGCATTTT. V gene TRBV6-5 combines with J gene TRBJ1-5; TRBD1 matches 9 bases. This CDR3 contains 13 residues. With V trimmed by 6 bases and J by 6 bases, 3 bases remained unmatched. Looked up from germline, CDR1 is MNHEY and CDR2 is SVGAGI.

The V and J genes are TRBV27 and TRBJ2-7; D gene unclear. The CDR3 length is 15 residues. With 2 bases removed from V and 0 bases from J, the gap between germline ends came to 11 bases. Germline-derived CDR1 and CDR2 are MNHEY and SMNVEV (reference sequence). The CDR3 DNA is TGTGCCAGCAGTTTAACAACAGAACCCTCCTACGAGCAGTACTTC. It codes for CASSLTTEPSYEQYF.

The chain employs TRBV15 and TRBJ1-1; D unresolved. The CDR3 sequence is 15 residues long. Germline V gene data show CDR1 as LNHNV and CDR2 as YYDKDF (reference sequence). Trimming left V 1 base short and J 4 bases short, with 13 bases between. Written as DNA, the CDR3 is TGTGCCACCAGCAGAGGCCGTAGGTCGGGCACTGAAGCTTTCTTT. The encoded protein is CATSRGRRSGTEAFF.

The chain is built from TRBV7-2 and TRBJ1-1; D is possibly TRBD1 (5 bases). With 1 base removed from V and 1 base from J, the gap between germline ends came to 7 bases. This CDR3 comprises 14 residues. Germline-derived CDR1 and CDR2 are SGHTA and FQGNSA. CDR3 sequence: CASSLGQTNTEAFF. CDR3 sequence (DNA): TGTGCCAGCAGCTTAGGACAGACGAACACTGAAGCTTTCTTT. Looking up the rest from reference TRBV7-2 and TRBJ1-1 gives the full variable domain: GAGVSQSPSNKVTEKGKDVELRCDPISGHTALYWYRQSLGQGLEFLIYFQGNSAPDKSGLPSDRFSAERTGGSVSTLTIQRTQQEDSAVYLCASSLGQTNTEAFFGQGTRLTVV.

V and J are TRBV7-2 and TRBJ2-7; tentatively, D is TRBD2 (6 bases). The CDR3 has 17 amino acids. Trimming cost V 2 bases and J 5 bases, with 22 bases left between them. Germline V lookup: CDR1 SGHTA, CDR2 FQGNSA. The CDR3 loop reads CASSLYPMSSVGNEQYF. CDR3 DNA sequence: TGTGCCAGCAGCTTATATCCCATGTCTAGCGTCGGAAACGAGCAGTACTTC.

The chain has TRBV28 and TRBJ2-3; 9 bases line up with TRBD2. This CDR3 spans 16 amino acids. The germline CDR1 and CDR2 sequences are MDHEN and SYDVKM. The trim removed 3 bases at V and 2 bases at J, leaving 6 bases unmatched. The CDR3 DNA reads TGTGCCAGCAGTTTTACACTAGCGGGCGACACAGATACGCAGTATTTT. It is translated as CASSFTLAGDTDTQYF.

J is TRBJ2-7 and V is TRBV28; no reliable D call. Trimming stripped 3 bases from V and 1 base from J, with 4 bases between. The CDR3 extends over 12 amino acids. Per germline, CDR1 MDHEN and CDR2 SYDVKM. In DNA form, the CDR3 reads TGTGCCAGCAGTTTCTCATCCTACGAGCAGTACTTC. This translates into CASSFSSYEQYF. Combining the CDR3 with reference TRBV28 and TRBJ2-7 gives the whole variable domain DVKVTQSSRYLVKRTGEKVFLECVQDMDHENMFWYRQDPGLGLRLIYFSYDVKMKEKGDIPEGYSVSREKKERFSLILESASTNQTSMYLCASSFSSYEQYFGPGTRLTVT.

This rearrangement joins TRBV11-3 to TRBJ2-5; D call uncertain. V was clipped by 2 bases and J by 5 bases, with 15 bases between them. The germline V gene has CDR1 SGHNT and CDR2 YENEEA. The CDR3 is made up of 15 amino acids. The CDR3 DNA is TGTGCCAGCAGCTTATCAGCAGACCAAGTGGAGACCCAGTACTTC. Residues: CASSLSADQVETQYF.

A single count supports this clone. J is TRBJ2-7 and V is TRBV28; TRBD2 aligns across 13 bases. V lost 6 bases and J lost 1; bases outside the gene matches: 0. The CDR3 loop spans 14 amino acids. Germline V CDR1 and CDR2: MDHEN, SYDVKM. The CDR3 is CASRLAGGSYEQYF. Written as DNA, the CDR3 is TGTGCCAGCAGACTAGCGGGAGGGTCCTACGAGCAGTACTTC.

The CDR3 coding sequence is TGTGCCAGAAGCTTCAACGGGGTTTCCCACTCTGGAAACACCATATATTTT. This encodes CARSFNGVSHSGNTIYF. The gene calls are TRBV5-3 and TRBJ1-3; unclear D gene. TRBV5-3 is identified as an open reading frame with a role that is uncertain. V dropped 2 bases and J dropped 0 bases, with 15 bases sitting between them. The length of the CDR3 is 17 residues.

This clone occurred once. The chain combines TRBV6-2 or TRBV6-3 with TRBJ2-7; TRBD1 matches 8 bases. The CDR3 extends over 14 amino acids. Looked up from germline, CDR1 is MNHEY and CDR2 is SVGEGT. The V segment lost 5 bases and the J segment 5 bases; nucleotides outside the gene matches: 8. DNA of the CDR3: TGTGCCAGCAGTACCGGACAGGGTTCCCACGAGCAGTACTTC. Its translation is CASSTGQGSHEQYF.

This clone was observed once. V gene TRBV2 combines with J gene TRBJ2-2, with D tentatively TRBD1 or TRBD2 (5 bases each). From germline, CDR1 is SNHLY and CDR2 FYNNEI. Trimming shortened V by 2 bases and J by 4 bases, and 11 bases separated the two germline ends. The CDR3 is 15 amino acids. The CDR3 sequence: CASSETAGSTGELFF. CDR3 nucleotides: TGTGCCAGCAGTGAAACGGCAGGGAGCACCGGGGAGCTGTTTTTT.

The chain combines TRBV30 with TRBJ2-3, with D unclear. This CDR3 has 13 residues. V dropped 4 bases and J dropped 4 bases, with 12 bases sitting between them. Germline loops: CDR1 GTSNPN, CDR2 SVGIG (reference sequence). CDR3 amino acids: CAWIPLAADTQYF. The CDR3 bases are TGTGCCTGGATTCCTTTAGCCGCAGATACGCAGTATTTT. The whole variable domain, filled in from reference TRBV30 and TRBJ2-3, reads SQTIHQWPATLVQPVGSPLSLECTVEGTSNPNLYWYRQAAGRGLQLLFYSVGIGQISSEVPQNLSASRPQDRQFILSSKKLLLSDSGFYLCAWIPLAADTQYFGPGTRLTVL.

This chain joins TRBV7-9 and TRBJ2-1; 8 bases are a match to TRBD2. The V segment lost 2 bases and the J segment 5 bases; nucleotides outside the gene matches: 8. The V gene's germline CDR1 is SEHNR and CDR2 FQNEAQ (reference sequence). The length of the CDR3 is 16 residues. The CDR3 loop is CASSLMETSAHNEQFF. The CDR3 coding sequence is TGTGCCAGCAGCTTAATGGAGACTAGCGCTCACAATGAGCAGTTCTTC.

The V gene is TRBV27, the J gene TRBJ2-7, with 8 bases fitting TRBD2. V shed 2 bases, J shed 4 bases, and the junction held 4 bases outside the gene matches. CDR3 length: 14 amino acids. Germline V gene lookup returns CDR1 MNHEY and CDR2 SMNVEV (reference sequence). CDR3 amino acids: CASSLMSGSYEQYF. The CDR3 nucleotides read TGTGCCAGCAGTTTAATGAGCGGGAGTTACGAGCAGTACTTC.

The chain employs TRBV12-3 or TRBV12-4 and TRBJ2-4, with no clear D. The V end lost 8 bases, the J end lost 4 bases, and 9 bases lay between the germline ends. CDR3 size: 12 residues. DNA of the CDR3: TGTGCCAGCGCTAAATCGAAAAACATTCAGTACTTC. Amino acid sequence: CASAKSKNIQYF.

The chain has TRBV15 and TRBJ2-7; the D gene is possibly TRBD2 (6 bases). Germline CDR1 reads LNHNV; CDR2 reads YYDKDF (reference sequence). Trimming stripped 0 bases from V and 2 bases from J, with 11 bases between. This CDR3 is built from 15 residues. For the CDR3, the DNA is TGTGCCACCAGCAGAGATCGGCGGGGCCCCTACGAGCAGTACTTC. This encodes CATSRDRRGPYEQYF. Using reference TRBV15 and TRBJ2-7 for the parts outside the CDR3, the full variable domain is DAMVIQNPRYQVTQFGKPVTLSCSQTLNHNVMYWYQQKSSQAPKLLFHYYDKDFNNEADTPDNFQSRRPNTSFCFLDIRSPGLGDTAMYLCATSRDRRGPYEQYFGPGTRLTVT.

This sequence joins TRBV9 and TRBJ2-2; D gene ambiguous. The CDR3 has 13 residues. Trimming removed 1 base from V and 0 bases from J, with 1 base in between. Germline CDR1 reads SGDLS; CDR2 reads YYNGEE. CDR3: CASSVTNTGELFF. The CDR3 DNA is TGTGCCAGCAGCGTAACGAACACCGGGGAGCTGTTTTTT.

This clone was observed a single time. This sequence joins TRBV28 and TRBJ1-1; D is perhaps TRBD1 (6 bases). Germline lookup yields CDR1 MDHEN and CDR2 SYDVKM. With 2 bases removed from V and 1 base from J, the gap between germline ends came to 14 bases. The CDR3 loop spans 16 amino acids. In DNA form, the CDR3 reads TGTGCCAGCAGTTTAAACCTCAGGGGCACGAACACTGAAGCTTTCTTT. It encodes CASSLNLRGTNTEAFF.

In DNA form, the CDR3 reads TGTGCCAGTAGGAAGGACGGAAGGACAAACGGGGAGCTGTTTTTT. Translated: CASRKDGRTNGELFF. V and J are TRBV19 and TRBJ2-2; weak D call: TRBD1 (5 bases). V lost 6 bases to trimming and J lost 7 bases, with 18 bases between them. Germline CDR1 and CDR2: LNHDA and SQIVND (reference sequence). The CDR3 runs to 15 residues.

V gene TRBV13 combines with J gene TRBJ1-5, with unresolved D. V was pared by 2 bases and J by 5 bases, with 7 bases between. Germline-derived CDR1 and CDR2 are PRHDT and FYEKMQ (reference sequence). This CDR3 has 13 amino acids. CDR3 amino acids: CASSLREDQPQHF. The CDR3 bases are TGTGCCAGCAGCTTAAGGGAGGATCAGCCCCAGCATTTT.

In DNA form, the CDR3 reads TGTGCCAGCAGCCAACCATCGGGTAGCGGCACCGGGGAGCTGTTTTTT. Translating gives CASSQPSGSGTGELFF. V usage is TRBV7-3 and J usage is TRBJ2-2, with D perhaps matching TRBD2 (6 bases). This CDR3 region has 16 residues. Germline lookup yields CDR1 SGHTA and CDR2 FQGTGA. V was pared by 5 bases and J by 4 bases, with 17 bases between.

The V and J genes are TRBV28 and TRBJ2-5; D unresolved. The CDR3 has 13 amino acids. Trimming took 3 bases from V and 12 from J, leaving 17 bases between them. In germline, CDR1 is MDHEN, CDR2 SYDVKM. This chain's CDR3 is CASSFLGPLPEYF. CDR3 DNA: TGTGCCAGCAGTTTTTTAGGGCCCCTCCCCGAGTACTTC. Combining the CDR3 with reference TRBV28 and TRBJ2-5 gives the whole variable domain DVKVTQSSRYLVKRTGEKVFLECVQDMDHENMFWYRQDPGLGLRLIYFSYDVKMKEKGDIPEGYSVSREKKERFSLILESASTNQTSMYLCASSFLGPLPEYFGPGTRLLVL.

The CDR3 is CASSADSRYNEQFF. DNA for the CDR3: TGTGCCAGCAGTGCCGACAGCCGCTACAATGAGCAGTTCTTC. The chain uses TRBV6-4 and TRBJ2-1, with D possibly being TRBD1 (5 bases). The CDR3 sequence is 14 residues long. The germline V and J ends were trimmed by 4 bases and 3 bases, with 10 bases remaining between them. In germline, CDR1 is MRHNA, CDR2 SNTAGT.